This T cell receptor beta chain is drawn from a study of T cells in Graves' hyperthyroidism and ophthalmopathy. Study results and caveats: The model's output predicted ophthalmopathy at a median of roughly 6.9 months prior to onset.

J was trimmed by 0 bases and V by 4 bases; bases with no gene match: 11. There are 17 residues in the CDR3. Germline-derived CDR1 and CDR2 are DFQATT and SNEGSKA (reference sequence). Inclusion characteristics of ophthalmopathy patients comprised a Clinical Activity Score of at least 3, a NOSPECS grade of at least 4, and duration under 3 months. Clinicians diagnosed patients from clinical symptoms, serum thyroxine and TRAb, thyroid ultrasound and orbital computed tomography. Template material for amplifying TCR beta CDR3 regions consisted of RNA transcripts. First-round RT-PCR with HTBI primers amplified the TCR CDR3 region. TCRdb used MiXCR to reprocess the multiplex PCR reads, holding one entry per CDR3 protein. The sample lists 250,000 to 300,000 distinct CDR3 sequences; roughly 20% were seen once. Regarding this clonotype: Its antigen is undetermined.

This clonotype originated in a man in his fifties with Graves' ophthalmopathy. Sequencing input: blood. The chain uses TRBV20-1 and TRBJ2-3, with 9 nucleotides matching TRBD2. CDR3 DNA sequence: TGCAGTGCTAAGAGGGCTAGCGGGGCCTCTAGCACAGATACGCAGTATTTT. Translation gives CSAKRASGASSTDTQYF.